The 10 T cell receptor beta chains in this list originate from one sample, sequenced in a study of shared clonotypes between healthy human individuals. Sequencing was performed with immunoSEQ multiplex PCR; in TCRdb, only in-frame clones are kept and a portion is missing. The sample carries more than 2,000,000 clones, roughly 92% recorded once. The sequenced sample was naive CD4+ T cells sorted from blood. Subset specified: CD45RA+ positively selected. These receptors all stem from a young man in good health.

The J gene is TRBJ1-1, the V gene TRBV5-1; D call uncertain. The CDR3 spans 11 residues. Trimming took 9 bases from V and 3 from J, leaving 9 bases between them. Germline assignment: CDR1 SGHRS and CDR2 YFSETQ. DNA of the CDR3: TGCGCCATCTATCCGGACACTGAAGCTTTCTTT. Translated: CAIYPDTEAFF.

The chain recombines TRBV6-1 with TRBJ1-5; D not resolved. Trimming removed 4 bases at V and 0 bases at J, with 7 bases between. Germline-derived CDR1 and CDR2 are MNHNS and SASEGT. The CDR3 sequence is 14 residues long. CDR3 sequence: CASSGLNSNQPQHF. DNA of the CDR3: TGTGCCAGCAGTGGATTAAATAGCAATCAGCCCCAGCATTTT.

The chain combines TRBV11-2 with TRBJ1-1, with D unclear. The V end was cut by 0 bases, the J end by 4 bases, with 9 bases between. The CDR3 has 14 residues. The V gene's germline CDR1 is SGHAT and CDR2 FQNNGV. CDR3 loop: CASSLEGGGTEAFF. CDR3 coding DNA: TGTGCCAGCAGCTTAGAAGGTGGTGGCACTGAAGCTTTCTTT.

The genes are TRBV7-2 and TRBJ2-1, with 7 bases fitting TRBD1. The V gene's germline CDR1 is SGHTA and CDR2 FQGNSA. V lost 3 bases to trimming and J lost 8 bases; unmatched junction nucleotides: 10. The CDR3 has 15 amino acids. The CDR3 DNA sequence: TGTGCCAGCAGCTTGACAGCGACAGGGTTCTATGAGCAGTTCTTC. Amino acids: CASSLTATGFYEQFF.

The chain has TRBV2 and TRBJ2-7, with 7 bases matching TRBD1. The CDR3 extends over 15 amino acids. Germline V gives CDR1 SNHLY, CDR2 FYNNEI. J lost 7 bases, V lost 2 bases, and 11 bases had no gene match. CDR3 nucleotide sequence: TGTGCCAGCAGTGAACAGGGACAGACTATTTGGGAGCAGTACTTC. Its translation is CASSEQGQTIWEQYF.

The V and J genes are TRBV29-1 and TRBJ2-4; 9 bases match TRBD1. After removal of 6 bases from V and 9 bases from J, the junction contained 9 bases not matched to a gene. Germline V gene sequence: CDR1 SQVTM, CDR2 ANQGSEA. The CDR3 length is 13 residues. The CDR3 bases are TGCAGCGTGGGTGGACAGGGGATTAGCATTCAGTACTTC. Translation: CSVGGQGISIQYF.

CDR3 bases: TGCACCAGCAGGGCCTCTAGCGGGAGGGCCTCCGAGCAGTACTTC. Protein: CTSRASSGRASEQYF. This chain uses TRBV1 with TRBJ2-5; the table's D call of TRBD2 was not tested on the DNA. The J call may be wrong; the DNA end is better matched by TRBJ2-7. TRBV1 is a listed pseudogene. This CDR3 contains 15 residues.

The CDR3 DNA is TGTGCCAGCTCACCACCAAGGACACGGACCTTGAATGAAAAACTGTTTTTT. This encodes CASSPPRTRTLNEKLFF. V gene TRBV18 combines with J gene TRBJ1-4; a weak D match, TRBD1 (5 bases). V lost 0 bases and J 5 bases, leaving 16 bases between the germline ends. CDR1 and CDR2 from the germline V gene are KGHSH and LQKENI. The length of the CDR3 is 17 residues.

For the CDR3, the DNA is TGTGCCAGCTCGGCCACCATGGGGAGAGATGAGCAGTTCTTC. Amino acids: CASSATMGRDEQFF. The chain carries TRBV18 and TRBJ2-1; D possibly corresponds to TRBD2 (5 bases). The V and J ends lost 6 bases and 8 bases respectively, with 17 bases between them. Germline V lookup: CDR1 KGHSH, CDR2 LQKENI. The CDR3 is 14 amino acids.

This clone was observed a handful of times. The chain employs TRBV30 and TRBJ1-1; D perhaps matches TRBD1 (5 bases). Trimming removed 4 bases from V and 4 bases from J, with 10 bases in between. CDR1 and CDR2 from the germline V gene are GTSNPN and SVGIG (reference sequence). The CDR3 length is 12 residues. The DNA of the CDR3 is TGTGCCTGGAATACCGGGGCCACTGAAGCTTTCTTT. It translates to CAWNTGATEAFF. The variable domain in full, with the rest retrieved from reference TRBV30 and TRBJ1-1, is SQTIHQWPATLVQPVGSPLSLECTVEGTSNPNLYWYRQAAGRGLQLLFYSVGIGQISSEVPQNLSASRPQDRQFILSSKKLLLSDSGFYLCAWNTGATEAFFGQGTRLTVV.